The 24 T cell receptor beta chains in this list originate from one sample, sequenced in a study of T-cell memory formation after mild COVID-19. TCRdb itself ran the 5' RACE reads through MiXCR, one entry per CDR3 protein. The sample lists around 260,000 distinct CDR3 sequences; about 16% were seen once. The sample was PBMCs or a T cell subset sorted from them (not recorded which). The receptors were sampled from a man aged 18-30 years who had mild COVID-19 (a few samples of this study predate the infection). Cell type and time point are not known.

J is TRBJ2-5 and V is TRBV12-3 or TRBV12-4, with D unresolved. Deletions cut 3 bases from V and 1 base from J, with 12 bases between. The CDR3 has 15 residues. The CDR3 sequence: CASSFGQTTQETQYF. The CDR3 nucleotides read TGTGCCAGCAGTTTCGGGCAAACCACCCAAGAGACCCAGTACTTC.

The rearrangement joins TRBV5-1 to TRBJ2-1, with 12 positions matching TRBD2. Trimming at V came to 5 bases and at J to 10 bases, leaving 10 bases not matched to a gene. There are 15 residues in the CDR3. Germline CDR1 SGHRS, CDR2 YFSETQ. The CDR3 region is CASSQAGLAGSEQFF. The CDR3 nucleotides read TGCGCCAGCAGTCAAGCGGGACTAGCGGGTTCCGAGCAGTTCTTC. Full variable domain (rest looked up from reference TRBV5-1 and TRBJ2-1): KAGVTQTPRYLIKTRGQQVTLSCSPISGHRSVSWYQQTPGQGLQFLFEYFSETQRNKGNFPGRFSGRQFSNSRSEMNVSTLELGDSALYLCASSQAGLAGSEQFFGPGTRLTVL.

This chain links TRBV7-3 with TRBJ2-1, with D possibly being TRBD2 (6 bases). Germline V CDR1 and CDR2: SGHTA, FQGTGA. V lost 5 bases and J lost 6, with 17 bases in between. This CDR3 has 15 amino acids. CDR3 sequence: CASSDGGLVANEQFF. CDR3 nucleotide sequence: TGTGCCAGCAGCGACGGAGGGCTAGTGGCCAATGAGCAGTTCTTC.

This clonotype occurred a few times. This chain uses TRBV7-2 with TRBJ1-1; weak D call: TRBD1 (6 bases). This CDR3 comprises 13 residues. The V end was cut by 6 bases, the J end by 4 bases, with 12 bases between. The germline V gene has CDR1 SGHTA and CDR2 FQGNSA. CDR3 nucleotides: TGTGCCAGCAGGCTACAGGGTTCCACTGAAGCTTTCTTT. This codes for CASRLQGSTEAFF.

There are many counts of this clonotype. The chain uses TRBV12-3 or TRBV12-4 and TRBJ2-7; 11 nucleotides align to TRBD1. J lost 3 bases, V lost 4 bases, and 2 bases had no gene match. This CDR3 comprises 14 residues. CDR3 coding DNA: TGTGCCAGCAGTTCGGGGACAGGGGGCTACGAGCAGTACTTC. Translation: CASSSGTGGYEQYF.

Only a few counts were recorded for this clonotype. The chain recombines TRBV7-8 with TRBJ2-7; tentatively, D is TRBD1 or TRBD2 (5 bases each). Germline V CDR1 and CDR2: SGHVS, FQNEAQ. This CDR3 is built from 14 residues. Trimming removed 5 bases from V and 3 bases from J, with 14 bases in between. CDR3 sequence: CASSTRGRNYEQYV. As DNA, the CDR3 is TGTGCCAGCAGCACCCGGGGACGCAACTACGAGCAGTACGTC.

This clonotype was detected only a few times. V gene TRBV15 combines with J gene TRBJ2-3, with a possible D match to TRBD1 (6 bases). V was clipped by 1 base and J by 2 bases, with 25 bases between them. Germline V lookup: CDR1 LNHNV, CDR2 YYDKDF (reference sequence). The CDR3 runs 20 residues. This CDR3 reads CATSRGGPRLANSPTDTQYF. The DNA for the CDR3 is TGTGCCACCAGCAGAGGGGGGCCTCGATTAGCGAATAGTCCCACAGATACGCAGTATTTT.

The genes are TRBV9 and TRBJ2-1; 9 bases line up with TRBD2. CDR1 is SGDLS, CDR2 YYNGEE, per germline. CDR3 length equals 15 residues. V gave up 0 bases and J gave up 6 bases; unmatched junction bases: 4. In DNA form, the CDR3 reads TGTGCCAGCAGCGTAGAACGCGGGGGGGCCAATGAGCAGTTCTTC. Its protein product is CASSVERGGANEQFF. The entire variable domain, with the rest obtained from reference TRBV9 and TRBJ2-1, is as follows: DSGVTQTPKHLITATGQRVTLRCSPRSGDLSVYWYQQSLDQGLQFLIQYYNGEERAKGNILERFSAQQFPDLHSELNLSSLELGDSALYFCASSVERGGANEQFFGPGTRLTVL.

This clonotype was picked up a small number of times. The CDR3 here is CASSLAIEAADTQYF. Written as DNA, the CDR3 is TGCGCCAGCAGCTTGGCCATCGAGGCGGCAGATACGCAGTATTTT. The V gene is TRBV5-1, the J gene TRBJ2-3, with no clear D. Trimming stripped 0 bases from V and 4 bases from J, with 12 bases between. The CDR3 loop spans 15 amino acids. Germline CDR1 and CDR2: SGHRS and YFSETQ.

The chain is built from TRBV10-2 and TRBJ1-1, with a weak D call TRBD1 (6 bases). The CDR3 loop spans 14 amino acids. Germline V gene sequence: CDR1 WSHSY, CDR2 SAAADI. V was cut by 3 bases and J by 5 bases, with 13 bases left in between. The CDR3 bases are TGCGCCAGCAGTGATACAGGGTGGGGAACTGAAGCTTTCTTT. It codes for CASSDTGWGTEAFF.

The chain uses TRBV14 and TRBJ2-2; 10 bases agree with TRBD2. V was pared by 4 bases and J by 7 bases, with 6 bases of the junction left unmatched. Germline CDR1 SGHDN, CDR2 FVKESK. The CDR3 runs 15 residues. The CDR3: CASSPLLAGLGELFF. For the CDR3, the DNA is TGTGCCAGCAGCCCCCTACTAGCGGGGCTCGGGGAGCTGTTTTTT.

The gene calls are TRBV10-1 and TRBJ2-3, with 13 positions matching TRBD2. J gave up 12 bases and V 4 bases, and 4 bases lay outside the gene matches. The V gene's germline CDR1 is WNHNN and CDR2 SYGVQD (reference sequence). The CDR3 is 13 residues long. CDR3 loop: CASSGGLAGVQYF. In nucleotides, the CDR3 is TGCGCCAGCAGTGGAGGACTAGCGGGGGTTCAGTATTTT.

The chain uses TRBV20-1 and TRBJ2-3; D not resolved. The CDR3 has 15 amino acids. V lost 5 bases to trimming and J lost 5 bases, with 20 bases between them. Germline CDR1 DFQATT, CDR2 SNEGSKA (reference sequence). In DNA, the CDR3 is TGCAGTGCTGAGGAGAGGTTTACAGCTGGAGATACGCAGTATTTT. It specifies CSAEERFTAGDTQYF.

This clonotype was detected only a few times. The chain employs TRBV28 and TRBJ2-3; D gene uncertain. CDR3 length: 12 residues. In germline, CDR1 is MDHEN, CDR2 SYDVKM. V was shortened by 2 bases and J by 7 bases, with 7 bases between the two germline ends. CDR3 protein: CASSLRAHTQYF. CDR3 nucleotides: TGTGCCAGCAGTTTACGAGCCCATACGCAGTATTTT.

The table lists this clonotype with a few counts. The rearrangement joins TRBV12-3 or TRBV12-4 to TRBJ2-5, with D possibly matching TRBD2 (5 bases). V lost 3 bases, J lost 5 bases, and 13 bases lay in between. This CDR3 has 14 residues. The CDR3 coding sequence is TGTGCCAGCAGTTTGGTTCCTAGCTCCGAGACCCAGTACTTC. This gives the protein CASSLVPSSETQYF.

Only a few counts were recorded for this clonotype. This sequence joins TRBV28 and TRBJ1-1; 10 bases are shared with TRBD1. J lost 1 base, V lost 6 bases, and 5 bases had no gene match. The germline V gene encodes CDR1 MDHEN and CDR2 SYDVKM. This CDR3 contains 15 residues. CDR3 region: CASRTGGLPNTEAFF. The CDR3 nucleotides read TGTGCCAGCAGGACAGGGGGCCTTCCGAACACTGAAGCTTTCTTT.

This clonotype was picked up a small number of times. The junction shows a germline mismatch at one end, possibly a read error. The chain uses TRBV9 and TRBJ1-6, with D possibly TRBD1 on 5 matching bases. The germline CDR1 and CDR2 sequences are SGDLS and YYNGEE. The length of the CDR3 is 18 residues. CDR3 amino acids: CASSVETMHTGSNSPLHF. DNA of the CDR3: TGTGCCAGCAGCGTCGAAACGATGCACACAGGTTCTAATTCGCCCCTCCACTTT. The variable domain in full, completed from reference TRBV9 and TRBJ1-6, reads DSGVTQTPKHLITATGQRVTLRCSPRSGDLSVYWYQQSLDQGLQFLIQYYNGEERAKGNILERFSAQQFPDLHSELNLSSLELGDSALYFCASSVETMHTGSNSPLHFGNGTRLTVT.

The V and J genes are TRBV29-1 and TRBJ2-1; possibly TRBD1 or TRBD2 for D (5 bases each). The ends were cut back, 7 bases at V and 8 bases at J, with 9 bases in the middle. The V gene's germline CDR1 is SQVTM and CDR2 ANQGSEA. This CDR3 spans 10 amino acids. CDR3 sequence reads: CSAREYEQFF. The CDR3 DNA sequence: TGCAGCGCCAGGGAGTATGAGCAGTTCTTC.

The genes are TRBV4-1 and TRBJ1-1; the D is unclear. V shed 2 bases and J shed 1 base, with 11 bases lying between them. This CDR3 is built from 15 residues. Germline lookup yields CDR1 MGHRA and CDR2 YSYEKL. CDR3 DNA: TGCGCCAGCAGCCAATTTCAGGATTCGAACACTGAAGCTTTCTTT. It is translated as CASSQFQDSNTEAFF.

The chain links TRBV7-9 to TRBJ1-1, with a tentative D call TRBD1 (5 bases). V was shortened by 6 bases and J by 5 bases, with 13 bases between the two germline ends. CDR1 SEHNR and CDR2 FQNEAQ come from the germline V gene (reference sequence). The CDR3 loop spans 13 amino acids. The CDR3 DNA is TGTGCCAGCAGGATAGGGTCAGGGACTGAAGCTTTCTTT. This codes for CASRIGSGTEAFF.

The rearrangement uses TRBV5-4 and TRBJ2-3; tentatively, D is TRBD1 (5 bases). Per germline, CDR1 SGHNT and CDR2 YYREEE (reference sequence). The CDR3 runs to 15 residues. V dropped 3 bases and J dropped 2 bases, with 13 bases sitting between them. CDR3 nucleotides: TGTGCCAGCAGCTCGACAGTTCAAGCCACAGATACGCAGTATTTT. Protein: CASSSTVQATDTQYF.

The chain combines TRBV2 with TRBJ2-1; 9 bases are a match to TRBD2. The junction had 12 bases not matched to a gene; V was cut back by 5 bases and J by 7 bases. Germline V lookup: CDR1 SNHLY, CDR2 FYNNEI. The CDR3 consists of 16 residues. CDR3 sequence: CASSLMSVAGVNEQFF. For the CDR3, the DNA is TGTGCCAGCAGTCTTATGTCGGTAGCGGGGGTGAATGAGCAGTTCTTC.

A single count supports this clonotype. The germline gene is not matched at one end of the junction; a read error may be the cause. The chain recombines TRBV19 with TRBJ1-5; D is unresolved. The germline V gene encodes CDR1 LNHDA and CDR2 SQIVND (reference sequence). This CDR3 region has 13 residues. CDR3 protein: CASSLISNKPQHF. CDR3 coding DNA: TGTGCCAGTAGCCTCATAAGCAATAAGCCCCAGCATTTT.

This sequence joins TRBV29-1 and TRBJ2-3; 8 nucleotides agree with TRBD1. V lost 4 bases and J lost 0; bases outside the gene matches: 6. The CDR3 length is 15 residues. The V gene's germline CDR1 is SQVTM and CDR2 ANQGSEA. CDR3 sequence reads: CSVGPRTGSTDTQYF. CDR3 bases: TGCAGCGTTGGACCGAGGACAGGGAGCACAGATACGCAGTATTTT.